A single sample gave rise to the 22 T cell receptor beta chains below, sequenced in a study of yellow fever vaccine responses in identical twins. TCRdb called the RT-PCR reads again in MiXCR, with one record for every CDR3 protein. Here the sample spans 5,700 or so distinct CDR3 sequences, 77% being singletons. The sequencing used T cells from blood (PBMCs), unsorted or a sorted subset (not recorded which), collected before or after yellow fever vaccination (not recorded which). Receptors originate from a young woman who received the yellow fever vaccine.

The chain recombines TRBV10-3 with TRBJ2-1; D is uncertain. Germline assignment: CDR1 ENHRY and CDR2 SYGVKD. The CDR3 contains 12 residues. The germline V and J ends were trimmed by 2 bases and 8 bases, with 7 bases remaining between them. For the CDR3, the DNA is TGTGCCATCAGTGAGCACTCTGATGAGCAGTTCTTC. This encodes CAISEHSDEQFF.

In DNA form, the CDR3 reads TGTGCCACCCGGGGACGGACAGAGCATTTT. Amino acids: CATRGRTEHF. This chain joins TRBV19 and TRBJ1-5; possible D gene TRBD1, 6 bases. With 10 bases removed from V and 14 bases from J, the gap between germline ends came to 15 bases. Germline V lookup: CDR1 LNHDA, CDR2 SQIVND (reference sequence). This CDR3 has 10 amino acids.

A few counts support this clonotype. For the CDR3, the DNA is TGTGCCAGCACAGGGGGCTTTAGCTATGGCTACACCTTC. Amino acids: CASTGGFSYGYTF. The chain couples TRBV13 to TRBJ1-2; 8 bases fit TRBD1. The CDR3 spans 13 residues. CDR1 and CDR2 (germline): PRHDT, FYEKMQ (reference sequence). V dropped 7 bases and J dropped 4; count of bases not matched to a gene: 5.

The CDR3 loop is CASSLAGSNQPQHF. Here the CDR3 DNA reads TGTGCCAGCAGTTTGGCAGGTAGCAATCAGCCCCAGCATTTT. This chain joins TRBV12-3 or TRBV12-4 and TRBJ1-5; D is unresolved. CDR3 length: 14 amino acids. V was cut by 3 bases and J by 0 bases, with 6 bases left in between.

This clonotype has more than one count but fewer than ten. The chain carries TRBV29-1 and TRBJ2-1; TRBD2 matches at 8 bases. The CDR3 has 15 residues. V shed 4 bases and J 1 base; nucleotides not matched to a gene: 6. Germline CDR1 is SQVTM and CDR2 is ANQGSEA. The CDR3 DNA is TGCAGCGTTGGACCGGGACTAGGTTCCTACAATGAGCAGTTCTTC. Its protein is CSVGPGLGSYNEQFF.

The rearrangement uses TRBV18 and TRBJ1-4; D ambiguous. The germline gives CDR1 KGHSH, CDR2 LQKENI. V lost 5 bases and J 3 bases, leaving 28 bases between the germline ends. The CDR3 spans 20 residues. CDR3 region: CASSDIPGRFGGLANEKLFF. The CDR3 DNA reads as TGTGCCAGCTCAGACATTCCGGGCCGATTTGGTGGTTTGGCTAATGAAAAACTGTTTTTT.

The chain carries TRBV11-1 and TRBJ2-1; D is unresolved. Trimming shortened V by 6 bases and J by 8 bases, and 5 bases separated the two germline ends. The CDR3 runs to 10 residues. Germline values: CDR1 SGHAT, CDR2 FQDESV (reference sequence). The CDR3 coding sequence is TGTGCCAGCAGTGGGGATGAGCAGTTCTTC. This codes for CASSGDEQFF. Variable domain in full (rest from reference TRBV11-1 and TRBJ2-1): EAEVAQSPRYKITEKSQAVAFWCDPISGHATLYWYRQILGQGPELLVQFQDESVVDDSQLPKDRFSAERLKGVDSTLKIQPAELGDSAMYLCASSGDEQFFGPGTRLTVL.

V and J are TRBV11-1 and TRBJ2-5; TRBD1 agrees at 7 bases. J gave up 1 base and V 0 bases, and 2 bases lay outside the gene matches. Germline V CDR1 and CDR2: SGHAT, FQDESV (reference sequence). CDR3 size: 15 residues. The CDR3 loop is CASSLARTGQETQYF. The CDR3 nucleotides are TGTGCCAGCAGCTTAGCTCGGACAGGCCAAGAGACCCAGTACTTC.

The chain combines TRBV29-1 with TRBJ2-2; 11 nucleotides align to TRBD2. Germline loops: CDR1 SQVTM, CDR2 ANQGSEA. The CDR3 spans 17 residues. Trimming cost V 4 bases and J 4 bases; bases outside gene matches: 11. This chain's CDR3 is CSVGTSGREWGTGELFF. As DNA, the CDR3 is TGCAGCGTTGGTACTAGCGGGAGAGAGTGGGGCACCGGGGAGCTGTTTTTT.

V gene TRBV2 combines with J gene TRBJ2-1; 8 nucleotides match TRBD2. Per the germline V gene, CDR1 is SNHLY and CDR2 is FYNNEI. V was pared by 7 bases and J by 4 bases, with 9 bases of the junction left unmatched. The CDR3 totals 15 residues. The CDR3 bases are TGTGCCAGCAACATAGAACTAGCGGTTTACAATGAGCAGTTCTTC. It codes for CASNIELAVYNEQFF. Variable domain in full (rest from reference TRBV2 and TRBJ2-1): EPEVTQTPSHQVTQMGQEVILRCVPISNHLYFYWYRQILGQKVEFLVSFYNNEISEKSEIFDDQFSVERPDGSNFTLKIRSTKLEDSAMYFCASNIELAVYNEQFFGPGTRLTVL.

The chain uses TRBV11-3 and TRBJ2-4, with 8 bases identical to TRBD2. Trimming cost V 2 bases and J 2 bases; bases outside gene matches: 2. The CDR3 is made up of 15 amino acids. Germline CDR1 reads SGHNT; CDR2 reads YENEEA. This CDR3 is CASSLREGTKNIQYF. The CDR3 DNA reads as TGTGCCAGCAGCTTACGGGAGGGGACCAAAAACATTCAGTACTTC.

V is TRBV3-1 and J is TRBJ2-1, with D possibly being TRBD1 (6 bases). Trimming shortened V by 3 bases and J by 9 bases, and 9 bases separated the two germline ends. This CDR3 comprises 12 residues. The germline gives CDR1 LGHDT, CDR2 YNNKEL (reference sequence). The chain's CDR3 is CASSHRDIEQFF. CDR3 bases: TGTGCCAGCAGCCACCGGGACATTGAGCAGTTCTTC.

This chain connects TRBV2 to TRBJ1-5; D gene ambiguous. V lost 3 bases to trimming and J lost 5 bases, with 8 bases between them. This CDR3 contains 13 residues. Germline CDR1 SNHLY, CDR2 FYNNEI. CDR3 sequence reads: CASSEGSHQPQHF. The CDR3 DNA sequence: TGTGCCAGCAGTGAGGGCTCCCATCAGCCCCAGCATTTT.

The gene calls are TRBV12-3 or TRBV12-4 and TRBJ2-1; D unresolved. The CDR3 consists of 13 residues. The V gene lost 2 bases and the J gene lost 4 bases, with 6 bases spanning the gap. The CDR3 loop is CASSLYTYNEQFF. In nucleotides, the CDR3 is TGTGCCAGCAGTTTATACACGTACAATGAGCAGTTCTTC.

This clonotype was detected only a few times. The chain links TRBV5-6 to TRBJ2-1, with 7 nucleotides matching TRBD1. The germline V gene has CDR1 SGHDT and CDR2 YYEEEE. J lost 5 bases, V lost 4 bases, and 9 bases had no gene match. There are 15 residues in the CDR3. In nucleotides, the CDR3 is TGTGCCAGCAGCATCTCCAGGGGGTTCGACAATGAGCAGTTCTTC. Protein: CASSISRGFDNEQFF. Full variable domain (outside the CDR3, taken from reference TRBV5-6 and TRBJ2-1): DAGVTQSPTHLIKTRGQQVTLRCSPKSGHDTVSWYQQALGQGPQFIFQYYEEEERQRGNFPDRFSGHQFPNYSSELNVNALLLGDSALYLCASSISRGFDNEQFFGPGTRLTVL.

The V call is TRBV7-8, the J call TRBJ2-5; TRBD1 agrees at 9 bases. The CDR3 covers 17 residues. After removal of 1 base from V and 0 bases from J, the junction contained 6 bases not matched to a gene. In germline, CDR1 is SGHVS, CDR2 FQNEAQ. CDR3 amino acids: CASSLGRDREDQETQYF. Here the CDR3 DNA reads TGTGCCAGCAGCTTAGGCCGGGACAGGGAGGACCAAGAGACCCAGTACTTC.

The rearrangement joins TRBV11-2 to TRBJ1-1; TRBD1 matches 7 bases. With V trimmed by 5 bases and J by 4 bases, 7 bases remained unmatched. Germline V gene data show CDR1 as SGHAT and CDR2 as FQNNGV. This CDR3 region has 14 residues. The CDR3 bases are TGTGCCAGCAGCCTCGACAGGGTTGGCACTGAAGCTTTCTTT. Protein: CASSLDRVGTEAFF.

The rearrangement uses TRBV2 and TRBJ2-1; perhaps D is TRBD1 or TRBD2 (5 bases each). V was clipped by 1 base and J by 14 bases, with 18 bases between them. This CDR3 contains 14 residues. From germline, CDR1 is SNHLY and CDR2 FYNNEI. Here the CDR3 DNA reads TGTGCCAGCAGTGAAGATCTGGGGCTAGCTCATGAGTTCTTC. As protein: CASSEDLGLAHEFF. The whole variable domain, remainder taken from reference TRBV2 and TRBJ2-1, is EPEVTQTPSHQVTQMGQEVILRCVPISNHLYFYWYRQILGQKVEFLVSFYNNEISEKSEIFDDQFSVERPDGSNFTLKIRSTKLEDSAMYFCASSEDLGLAHEFFGPGTRLTVL.

This clonotype was seen only once. The rearrangement joins TRBV5-1 to TRBJ1-1, with 10 nucleotides matching TRBD1. The germline gives CDR1 SGHRS, CDR2 YFSETQ. The ends lost 5 bases at V and 4 bases at J; junction bases unmatched: 14. The CDR3 extends over 17 amino acids. CDR3 loop: CASSSGQGLFSSTEAFF. Written as DNA, the CDR3 is TGCGCCAGCAGTTCGGGACAGGGGTTATTTTCGAGCACTGAAGCTTTCTTT.

This clonotype occurred a few times. The V call is TRBV12-3 or TRBV12-4, the J call TRBJ2-1, with D unclear. The V and J ends lost 6 bases and 5 bases respectively, with 8 bases between them. The CDR3 runs to 12 residues. The CDR3 protein is CASSPRNNEQFF. The CDR3 nucleotides are TGTGCCAGCAGCCCCCGGAACAATGAGCAGTTCTTC.

In its sample, this clonotype was seen once. The V and J genes are TRBV15 and TRBJ2-3; a possible D gene is TRBD2 (5 bases). Germline V CDR1 and CDR2: LNHNV, YYDKDF (reference sequence). V shed 1 base and J shed 0 bases, with 11 bases lying between them. This CDR3 spans 16 amino acids. DNA of the CDR3: TGTGCCACCAGCAGAGGCAGCGGACTCAGCACAGATACGCAGTATTTT. Protein product: CATSRGSGLSTDTQYF. Variable domain in full (rest from reference TRBV15 and TRBJ2-3): DAMVIQNPRYQVTQFGKPVTLSCSQTLNHNVMYWYQQKSSQAPKLLFHYYDKDFNNEADTPDNFQSRRPNTSFCFLDIRSPGLGDTAMYLCATSRGSGLSTDTQYFGPGTRLTVL.

The chain couples TRBV16 to TRBJ2-1; TRBD2 agrees at 9 bases. After removal of 0 bases from V and 5 bases from J, the junction contained 5 bases not matched to a gene. CDR3 length: 16 amino acids. Germline lookup yields CDR1 KGHSY and CDR2 FQNENV. The CDR3 region has the DNA TGTGCCAGCAGCCAATCTAGCGGGAGTCCTCACAATGAGCAGTTCTTC. It translates to CASSQSSGSPHNEQFF.